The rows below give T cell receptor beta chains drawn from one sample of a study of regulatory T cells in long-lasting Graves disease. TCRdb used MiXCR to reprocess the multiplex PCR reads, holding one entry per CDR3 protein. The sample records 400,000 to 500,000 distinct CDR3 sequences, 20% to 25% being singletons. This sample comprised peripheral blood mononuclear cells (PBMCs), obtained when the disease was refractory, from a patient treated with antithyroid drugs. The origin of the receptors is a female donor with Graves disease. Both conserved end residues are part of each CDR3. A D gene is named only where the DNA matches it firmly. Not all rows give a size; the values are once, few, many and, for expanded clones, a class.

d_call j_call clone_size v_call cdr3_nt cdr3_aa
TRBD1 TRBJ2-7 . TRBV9 TGTGCCAGCAGCGTAGCATCGGGACAGTCCTACGAGCAGTACTTC CASSVASGQSYEQYF
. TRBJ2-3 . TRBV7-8 TGTGCCAGCGGCCTGGAGCGGTACACAGATACGCAGTATTTT CASGLERYTDTQYF
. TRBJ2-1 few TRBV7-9 TGTGCCAGCAGCTCCCTGGACAGCAACTATGAGCAGTTCTTC CASSSLDSNYEQFF
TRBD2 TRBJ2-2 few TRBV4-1 TGCGCCAGCAGCGGAATAGCGGGGGGCACCGGGGAGCTGTTTTTT CASSGIAGGTGELFF
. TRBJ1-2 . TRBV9 TGTGCCAGCAGCGTTAGTTCGCGGGGAAACTATGGCTACACCTTC CASSVSSRGNYGYTF
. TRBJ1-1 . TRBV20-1 TGCAGTGCTACAGACCTGCAAAACACTGAAGCTTTCTTT CSATDLQNTEAFF
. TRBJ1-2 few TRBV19 TGTGCCAGTAGTATAGCCTATCAGGGCCACTCTACTAACTATGGCTACACCTTC CASSIAYQGHSTNYGYTF
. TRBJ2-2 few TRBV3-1 TGTGCCAGCAGCCCGGGAGCCTTAAACACCGGGGAGCTGTTTTTT CASSPGALNTGELFF
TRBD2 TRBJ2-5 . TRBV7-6 TGTGCCAGCAATTCCCTTGCGGCTAGCGGCCAAGAGACCCAGTACTTC CASNSLAASGQETQYF
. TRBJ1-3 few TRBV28 TGTGCCAGCAGTCCAGTCAGGGAGGCTGGAAACACCATATATTTT CASSPVREAGNTIYF
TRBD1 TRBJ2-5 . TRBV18 TGTGCCAGCTCACTCGAAGGGGGCTGGGAGGAGACCCAGTACTTC CASSLEGGWEETQYF
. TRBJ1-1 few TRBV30 TGTGCCTGGAGTGTTGGGGCGGACACTGAAGCTTTCTTT CAWSVGADTEAFF
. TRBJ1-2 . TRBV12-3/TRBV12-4 TGTGCCAGCAGGCCTAACAACTTGGATGGCTACACCTTC CASRPNNLDGYTF
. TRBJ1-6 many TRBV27 TGTGCCAGCAGTCTCGTGGGGGGGACGGCATCACCCCTCCACTTT CASSLVGGTASPLHF
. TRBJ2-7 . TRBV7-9 TGTGCCAGCAGCAAAACTCGCCCGGGACAAATAAACAGGGAGCAGTACTTC CASSKTRPGQINREQYF
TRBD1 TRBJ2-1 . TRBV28 TGTGCCAGCAGTCAGGACAGGGGATGGGGTGGGGGCTACAATGAGCAGTTCTTC CASSQDRGWGGGYNEQFF
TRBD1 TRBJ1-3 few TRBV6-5 TGTGCCAGCAGTTATACAGGGGCTGGAAACACCATATATTTT CASSYTGAGNTIYF
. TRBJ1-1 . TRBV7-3 TGTGCCAGCAGCTTAACTGGTCTCGTCGGACTGAAGAACACTGAAGCTTTCTTT CASSLTGLVGLKNTEAFF
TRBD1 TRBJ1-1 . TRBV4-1 TGCGCCAGCAGCCCGCTAAATACAGGGGGCCCCATGAACACTGAAGCTTTCTTT CASSPLNTGGPMNTEAFF
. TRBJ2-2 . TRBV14 TGTGCCAGCAGCCAAGTCGTACGTCCGAACACCGGGGAGCTGTTTTTT CASSQVVRPNTGELFF
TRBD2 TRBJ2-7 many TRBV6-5 TGTGCCAGCAGTTACTCAGGCCTAGCGGGAGGGGCCTACGAGCAGTACTTC CASSYSGLAGGAYEQYF
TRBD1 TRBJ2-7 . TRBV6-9 TGTGCCAGCAGTTACTCCCCTTCCACAGGGGCCGGATACGAGCAGTACTTC CASSYSPSTGAGYEQYF
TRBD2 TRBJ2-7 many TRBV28 TGTGCCAGCACCGAGGGCGGGGGTCCCTACGAGCAGTACTTC CASTEGGGPYEQYF
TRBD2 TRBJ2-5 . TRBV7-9 TGTGCCAGCAGCTTCGGGACTAGCGGGGCTAAAGTAGGTCGAGAGACCCAGTACTTC CASSFGTSGAKVGRETQYF
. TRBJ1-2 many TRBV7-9 TGTGCCAGCAGCTCTTCAGTGGGAGACTATGGCTACACCTTC CASSSSVGDYGYTF
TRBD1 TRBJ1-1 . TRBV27 TGTGCCAGCAGCCAATGGACAGGGGCCGTGAACACTGAAGCTTTCTTT CASSQWTGAVNTEAFF
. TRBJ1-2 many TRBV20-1 TGCAGTGCTAGTATGGACGGAAACTATGGCTACACCTTC CSASMDGNYGYTF
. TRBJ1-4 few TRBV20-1 TGCAGTGCTAGAGATGAGCACAGGGAGCGTGAAAAACTGTTTTTT CSARDEHREREKLFF
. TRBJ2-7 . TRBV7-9 TGTGCCAGCAGCGGGCCCTTCGAGACCTACGAGCAGTACTTC CASSGPFETYEQYF
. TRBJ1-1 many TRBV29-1 TGCAGCGTTCCTATCCCCGGGGGCACTGAAGCTTTCTTT CSVPIPGGTEAFF
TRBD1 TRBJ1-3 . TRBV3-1 TGTGCCAGCAGCCTTCGGACAGGATCTGGAAACACCATATATTTT CASSLRTGSGNTIYF
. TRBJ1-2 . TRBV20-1 TGCAGTGCTTCTGGCGGGGGGAAAGGCTACACCTTC CSASGGGKGYTF
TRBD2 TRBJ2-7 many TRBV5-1 TGCGCCAGCAGCACCTGGGACTACACCTACGAGCAGTACTTC CASSTWDYTYEQYF
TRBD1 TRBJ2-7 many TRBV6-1 TGTGCCAGCACCACTCCAGGGGGCGGGACCTCCTACGAGCAGTACTTC CASTTPGGGTSYEQYF
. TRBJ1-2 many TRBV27 TGTGCCAGCAGTTTAATCTTCGGGGGTGGCTACACCTTC CASSLIFGGGYTF
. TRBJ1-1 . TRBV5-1 TGCGCCAGCAGCTTGGGTTGGGGGCTGAGGAACACTGAAGCTTTCTTT CASSLGWGLRNTEAFF
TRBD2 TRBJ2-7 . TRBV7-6 TGTGCCAGCAGCTTTCGACTAGCGGGAGACGAGCAGTACTTC CASSFRLAGDEQYF
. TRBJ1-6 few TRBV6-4 TGTGCCAGCAGTGACTCATCTCATCCGTGGTCACCCCTCCACTTT CASSDSSHPWSPLHF
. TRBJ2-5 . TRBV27 TGTGCCAGCAGTTTAGGGAGAGGAGGGGTGGTAGAGACCCAGTACTTC CASSLGRGGVVETQYF
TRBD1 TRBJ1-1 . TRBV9 TGTGCCAGCAGCGCCTACCATGGACAGGGGAGCACTGAAGCTTTCTTT CASSAYHGQGSTEAFF
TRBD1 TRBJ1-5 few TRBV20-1 TGCAGTGCTAGGGGACACCGGGACAGCTATAGCAATCAGCCCCAGCATTTT CSARGHRDSYSNQPQHF
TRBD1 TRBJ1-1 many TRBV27 TGTGCCAGCAGTTCCGGGACAGGGGCCCCCCGTCCTGAAGCTTTCTTT CASSSGTGAPRPEAFF
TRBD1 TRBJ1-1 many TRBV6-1 TGTGCCAGCAGCACCGGGACAGGGATTTTCTTT CASSTGTGIFF
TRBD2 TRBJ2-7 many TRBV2 TGTGCCAGCAGGCCTAGCGGGACCTACGAGCAGTACTTC CASRPSGTYEQYF
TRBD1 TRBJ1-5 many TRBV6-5 TGTGCCAGCAGTTCCGACAGGGCCGGCCAGCCCCAGCATTTT CASSSDRAGQPQHF
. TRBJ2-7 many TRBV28 TGTGCCAGCAGTTTTACGGCCCTACGGGGGTCCGTAAGGGAGCAGTACTTC CASSFTALRGSVREQYF
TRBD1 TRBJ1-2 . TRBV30 TGTGCCTGGAGTGGACAGGGGGGCTACACCTTC CAWSGQGGYTF
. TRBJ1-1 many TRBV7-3 TGTGCCAGCAGCTTAAGTTACGGGGACACTGAAGCTTTCTTT CASSLSYGDTEAFF
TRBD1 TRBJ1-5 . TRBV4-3 TGCGCCAGCAGCCAAGAAACAGGGGGCCAGCCCCAGCATTTT CASSQETGGQPQHF
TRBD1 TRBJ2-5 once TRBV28 TGTGCCAGCAGTTTTACCTTCCGGGACAGGGGCTATGGGGAGACCCAGTACTTC CASSFTFRDRGYGETQYF
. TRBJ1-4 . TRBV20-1 TGCAGTGCTATTACTCCGGGACACCATCAACCTACATCAACTAATGAAAAACTGTTTTTT CSAITPGHHQPTSTNEKLFF
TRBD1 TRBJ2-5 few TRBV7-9 TGTGCCAGCAGCTTAGGCGGACAGGCACGAGAGACCCAGTACTTC CASSLGGQARETQYF
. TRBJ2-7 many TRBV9 TGTGCCAGCAGCGCCTCCTCCCTGGGGGAGCAGTACTTC CASSASSLGEQYF
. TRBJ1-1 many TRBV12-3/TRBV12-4 TGTGCCAGCAGTTTCCAGGGATGGACTGAAGCTTTCTTT CASSFQGWTEAFF
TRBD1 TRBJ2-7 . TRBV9 TGTGCCAGCAGCGTAGGTTTCACAGGGGGGCCCTACGAGCAGTACTTC CASSVGFTGGPYEQYF
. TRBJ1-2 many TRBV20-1 TGCAGTGCTAGAGACTCGAATAACTATGGCTACACCTTC CSARDSNNYGYTF
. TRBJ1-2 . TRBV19 TGTGCCAGTGACCAAGGCCGGGTCGGGGGCTACACCTTC CASDQGRVGGYTF